A single sample is the source of the 32 T cell receptor beta chains below, sequenced in a study of blood T cell repertoires in COVID-19. TCRdb's copy holds only in-frame clones and misses some; the assay was immunoSEQ multiplex PCR. The sample holds approximately 670,000 clones; 85% to 90% are singletons and the top ten take under 0.3%. Sequenced sample: peripheral blood. These receptors were collected from a woman under 30 with acute or convalescent COVID-19.

This clone was detected only once. V is TRBV7-2 and J is TRBJ1-2, with 7 bases that match TRBD1. CDR1 and CDR2 from the germline V gene are SGHTA and FQGNSA. The V gene end was trimmed by 5 bases and the J gene end by 7 bases; junction bases not matched to a gene: 10. The CDR3 has 14 amino acids. As DNA, the CDR3 is TGTGCCAGCAGCCCCCGACAGGGTGTTGGTGGCTACACCTTC. Its translation: CASSPRQGVGGYTF.

V usage is TRBV15 and J usage is TRBJ2-1; 8 positions agree with TRBD2. CDR1 LNHNV and CDR2 YYDKDF come from the germline V gene (reference sequence). This CDR3 has 16 amino acids. V shed 2 bases and J 7 bases; nucleotides not matched to a gene: 10. CDR3 bases: TGTGCCACCAGCAGATCCACGGGGGGGGTTCAAAATGAGCAGTTCTTC. Translated: CATSRSTGGVQNEQFF.

The chain joins TRBV28 to TRBJ2-7; D might be TRBD2 (7 bases). Germline V gene sequence: CDR1 MDHEN, CDR2 SYDVKM. Trimming stripped 8 bases from V and 9 bases from J, with 32 bases between. This CDR3 is 17 amino acids long. CDR3 sequence: CASLQPAPGGRPAGQYF. The DNA for the CDR3 is TGTGCCAGCTTACAGCCCGCCCCCGGGGGGCGCCCGGCGGGGCAGTACTTC.

V usage is TRBV11-1 and J usage is TRBJ2-7; no clear D gene. This CDR3 comprises 12 residues. Trimming stripped 2 bases from V and 5 bases from J, with 7 bases between. Germline V CDR1 and CDR2: SGHAT, FQDESV (reference sequence). DNA for the CDR3: TGTGCCAGCAGCTTACGCAGGAACGAGCAGTACTTC. Its protein product is CASSLRRNEQYF.

The V and J genes are TRBV19 and TRBJ2-7; TRBD1 aligns across 7 bases. This CDR3 has 15 amino acids. Germline V gene data show CDR1 as LNHDA and CDR2 as SQIVND (reference sequence). The junction had 10 bases not matched to a gene; V was cut back by 8 bases and J by 0 bases. The chain's CDR3 is CASSHSGQSSYEQYF. In nucleotides, the CDR3 is TGTGCCAGTTCCCATTCGGGACAGTCCTCCTACGAGCAGTACTTC. Filled out from reference TRBV19 and TRBJ2-7, the complete variable domain reads DGGITQSPKYLFRKEGQNVTLSCEQNLNHDAMYWYRQDPGQGLRLIYYSQIVNDFQKGDIAEGYSVSREKKESFPLTVTSAQKNPTAFYLCASSHSGQSSYEQYFGPGTRLTVT.

V and J are TRBV4-3 and TRBJ2-1; a possible D gene is TRBD1 (6 bases). With 4 bases removed from V and 3 bases from J, the gap between germline ends came to 34 bases. The germline V gene encodes CDR1 LGHNA and CDR2 YSLEER. The CDR3 sequence is 22 residues long. Written as DNA, the CDR3 is TGCGCCAGCAGCCGGGGTGCCTACGACAGGTATTACTTCGAGGGGGACTACAATGAGCAGTTCTTC. Residues: CASSRGAYDRYYFEGDYNEQFF.

Turning to this clone: The same CDR3 arises from other DNA sequences in this sample as well. CDR3 in amino acids: CASSPPGGATEAFF. The CDR3 DNA sequence: TGTGCCAGCTCACCACCGGGCGGGGCCACTGAAGCTTTCTTT. This chain connects TRBV18 to TRBJ1-1, with D perhaps matching TRBD1 (5 bases). The V and J ends lost 0 bases and 4 bases respectively, with 9 bases between them. The CDR3 runs to 14 residues. CDR1 is KGHSH, CDR2 LQKENI, per germline.

The V call is TRBV29-1, the J call TRBJ2-5; D ambiguous. The germline V gene encodes CDR1 SQVTM and CDR2 ANQGSEA. With 3 bases removed from V and 5 bases from J, the gap between germline ends came to 10 bases. The CDR3 covers 12 residues. CDR3 sequence reads: CSVEAASETQYF. The CDR3, as DNA: TGCAGCGTTGAGGCGGCATCGGAGACCCAGTACTTC.

This chain uses TRBV9 with TRBJ1-1; tentatively, D is TRBD1 (5 bases). This CDR3 has 14 amino acids. Germline V gives CDR1 SGDLS, CDR2 YYNGEE. V was trimmed by 5 bases and J by 1 base, leaving 12 bases between them. The CDR3 DNA sequence: TGTGCCAGCAGTCAATTCGGGGGGAACACTGAAGCTTTCTTT. It translates to CASSQFGGNTEAFF.

The V call is TRBV30, the J call TRBJ2-2, with D perhaps matching TRBD2 (6 bases). The CDR3 has 13 amino acids. Germline V CDR1 and CDR2: GTSNPN, SVGIG (reference sequence). V lost 0 bases, J lost 6 bases, and 8 bases lay in between. The CDR3 DNA sequence: TGTGCCTGGAGTGTCGGGGGATCCGGGGAGCTGTTTTTT. It translates to CAWSVGGSGELFF. The full variable domain, rest sourced from reference TRBV30 and TRBJ2-2, is SQTIHQWPATLVQPVGSPLSLECTVEGTSNPNLYWYRQAAGRGLQLLFYSVGIGQISSEVPQNLSASRPQDRQFILSSKKLLLSDSGFYLCAWSVGGSGELFFGEGSRLTVL.

The chain couples TRBV19 to TRBJ2-7, with D perhaps TRBD1 (5 bases). Germline V CDR1 and CDR2: LNHDA, SQIVND (reference sequence). CDR3 length: 14 amino acids. Trimming removed 6 bases from V and 2 bases from J, with 14 bases in between. The CDR3 is CASSPGHGPYEQYF. In DNA, the CDR3 is TGTGCCAGTAGCCCCGGACACGGGCCCTACGAGCAGTACTTC.

This clone was detected a few times. This sequence joins TRBV5-4 and TRBJ1-1, with TRBD1 matching 7 bases. The V segment lost 4 bases and the J segment 7 bases; nucleotides outside the gene matches: 7. The CDR3 is 13 residues long. CDR1 is SGHNT, CDR2 YYREEE, per germline (reference sequence). CDR3 bases: TGTGCCAGCAGCGGCAACAGGGACAGTGAAGCTTTCTTT. As protein: CASSGNRDSEAFF.

The V gene is TRBV4-1, the J gene TRBJ2-2, with 10 bases matching TRBD2. Trimming took 3 bases from V and 4 from J; bases not matched to a gene: 5. The CDR3 runs to 16 residues. Germline CDR1 reads MGHRA; CDR2 reads YSYEKL. The CDR3 loop is CASSHLAGGSTGELFF. In DNA, the CDR3 is TGCGCCAGCAGCCACTTAGCGGGGGGCAGCACCGGGGAGCTGTTTTTT.

The chain employs TRBV3-1 (or the pseudogene TRBV3-2) and TRBJ2-1; the D gene is possibly TRBD1 (5 bases). The V end was cut by 5 bases, the J end by 0 bases, with 14 bases between. The CDR3 runs 16 residues. From germline, CDR1 is LGHDT and CDR2 YNNKEL (reference sequence). The CDR3 spells CASSNTAGFSYNEQFF. The DNA of the CDR3 is TGTGCCAGCAGCAATACCGCAGGGTTCTCCTACAATGAGCAGTTCTTC.

This clone showed up just once. The chain has TRBV27 and TRBJ2-3; 11 bases match TRBD1. The CDR3 length is 16 residues. The trim removed 2 bases at V and 4 bases at J, leaving 5 bases unmatched. CDR1 and CDR2 from the germline V gene are MNHEY and SMNVEV (reference sequence). CDR3 residues: CASSLIGQGASDTQYF. CDR3 bases: TGTGCCAGCAGTTTAATCGGACAGGGGGCGTCAGATACGCAGTATTTT.

The chain employs TRBV5-3 and TRBJ2-3; a possible D gene is TRBD2 (7 bases). TRBV5-3 is designated an ORF whose function remains uncertain. The CDR3 has 16 amino acids. V was shortened by 2 bases and J by 3 bases, with 16 bases between the two germline ends. The DNA for the CDR3 is TGTGCCAGAAGCTTTGGACGGGGGGCTTGGACAGATACGCAGTATTTT. Its translation: CARSFGRGAWTDTQYF.

This chain uses TRBV6-6 with TRBJ2-3; 10 bases are shared with TRBD1. Germline V lookup: CDR1 MNHNY, CDR2 SVGAGI (reference sequence). This CDR3 contains 14 residues. Losses at the gene ends were 8 bases for V and 2 bases for J; bases not matched to a gene: 4. CDR3 loop: CASGDRGHTDTQYF. The CDR3 DNA follows: TGTGCCAGCGGGGACAGGGGACACACAGATACGCAGTATTTT.

The chain is built from TRBV12-3 or TRBV12-4 and TRBJ1-5, with a tentative D call TRBD1 (6 bases). The CDR3 extends over 13 amino acids. V lost 10 bases and J 3 bases, leaving 13 bases between the germline ends. In DNA form, the CDR3 reads TGTGCCACTGGACAGACCCTCAATCAGCCCCAGCATTTT. Its translation: CATGQTLNQPQHF.

The chain combines TRBV24-1 with TRBJ2-5; possible D gene TRBD2, 5 bases. The germline V and J ends were trimmed by 7 bases and 1 base, with 12 bases remaining between them. The CDR3 covers 14 residues. In germline, CDR1 is KGHDR, CDR2 SFDVKD. The CDR3 DNA reads as TGTGCCACCAGAGCCCCGGGGAGCCAAGAGACCCAGTACTTC. Translating gives CATRAPGSQETQYF.

The rearrangement uses TRBV27 and TRBJ2-1; D might be TRBD2 (6 bases). The CDR3 length is 14 residues. V was pared by 3 bases and J by 5 bases, with 11 bases between. CDR1 MNHEY and CDR2 SMNVEV come from the germline V gene (reference sequence). The CDR3 DNA reads TGTGCCAGCAGTTTTGGGGGGATGGACAATGAGCAGTTCTTC. Translated: CASSFGGMDNEQFF.

The rearrangement joins TRBV28 to TRBJ1-6; TRBD1 matches 10 bases. The trim removed 3 bases at V and 10 bases at J, leaving 6 bases unmatched. CDR1 is MDHEN and CDR2 is SYDVKM in the germline V gene. The length of the CDR3 is 15 residues. The CDR3 loop is CASSFPDRGRSPLHF. As DNA, the CDR3 is TGTGCCAGCAGTTTTCCGGACAGGGGGAGGTCACCCCTCCACTTT.

This chain joins TRBV28 and TRBJ1-2; D perhaps matches TRBD1 (5 bases). From germline, CDR1 is MDHEN and CDR2 SYDVKM. The CDR3 sequence is 16 residues long. Trimming shortened V by 5 bases and J by 8 bases, and 24 bases separated the two germline ends. The CDR3 region has the DNA TGTGCCAGCAGTGCCATCCCAGGGATTGGGTTGCAAGGCTACACCTTC. Residues: CASSAIPGIGLQGYTF.

This chain joins TRBV6-6 and TRBJ1-2; weak D call: TRBD1 (5 bases). Trimming left V 6 bases short and J 5 bases short, with 19 bases between. This CDR3 comprises 15 residues. Per germline, CDR1 MNHNY and CDR2 SVGAGI (reference sequence). The CDR3 reads CASRPGGVGLYGYTF. As DNA, the CDR3 is TGTGCCAGCAGACCCGGAGGGGTTGGCTTATATGGCTACACCTTC.

The J gene is TRBJ1-1, the V gene TRBV30, with D possibly TRBD1 on 5 matching bases. This CDR3 contains 13 residues. Germline CDR1 is GTSNPN and CDR2 is SVGIG (reference sequence). V was pared by 6 bases and J by 1 base, with 12 bases between. Here the CDR3 reads CACSYTGNTEAFF. For the CDR3, the DNA is TGTGCCTGTAGCTACACAGGGAACACTGAAGCTTTCTTT.

The CDR3 bases are TGTGCCAGTAGTCTTGGCAGGGCGGATTCACCCCTCCACTTT. Residues: CASSLGRADSPLHF. The chain uses TRBV19 and TRBJ1-6; possible D gene TRBD1, 5 bases. V shed 5 bases and J shed 8 bases, with 13 bases lying between them. Per the germline V gene, CDR1 is LNHDA and CDR2 is SQIVND (reference sequence). CDR3 length: 14 amino acids.

This chain joins TRBV5-6 and TRBJ2-7; possible D gene TRBD1, 7 bases. CDR3 length: 15 residues. Germline CDR1 SGHDT, CDR2 YYEEEE. Trimming left V 4 bases short and J 0 bases short, with 14 bases between. CDR3 in DNA: TGTGCCAGCAGCGGCGGGACAGCTAGCTCCTACGAGCAGTACTTC. It yields the protein CASSGGTASSYEQYF.

This clone was observed a single time. The J gene is TRBJ1-2, the V gene TRBV27, with D possibly matching TRBD1 (5 bases). CDR1 and CDR2 (germline): MNHEY, SMNVEV (reference sequence). The CDR3 contains 13 residues. Between the trimmed V and J ends, which lost 4 bases and 4 bases, there was a span of 10 bases. The CDR3 DNA reads TGTGCCAGCAGTTCTGGGGGACTCTATGGCTACACCTTC. It encodes CASSSGGLYGYTF.

The genes are TRBV7-8 and TRBJ2-5; 9 positions match TRBD2. This CDR3 contains 15 residues. Germline CDR1 and CDR2: SGHVS and FQNEAQ. V lost 5 bases, J lost 5 bases, and 9 bases stayed unmatched. Here the CDR3 DNA reads TGTGCCAGCAGCCCGCGCCCTAGCGGGGAGGAGACCCAGTACTTC. Translation gives CASSPRPSGEETQYF.

The chain has TRBV9 and TRBJ1-2, with 7 bases identical to TRBD1. The ends lost 3 bases at V and 4 bases at J; junction bases unmatched: 6. The CDR3 has 14 residues. CDR1 is SGDLS and CDR2 is YYNGEE in the germline V gene. The CDR3, as DNA: TGTGCCAGCAGCGGATACAGGGGCGGCTATGGCTACACCTTC. Amino acid sequence: CASSGYRGGYGYTF.

The V gene is TRBV12-3 or TRBV12-4, the J gene TRBJ2-7; D gene unclear. Trimming took 5 bases from V and 5 from J, leaving 10 bases between them. The length of the CDR3 is 12 residues. CDR3 loop: CASSPRVDEQYF. The CDR3 nucleotides read TGTGCCAGCAGTCCCCGAGTTGACGAGCAGTACTTC.

As concerns this clone: The sample has other DNA sequences that encode this CDR3 too. The CDR3 spells CASSQVAGDYEQYF. The CDR3 DNA reads as TGCGCCAGCAGCCAAGTAGCAGGGGACTACGAGCAGTACTTC. The chain is built from TRBV4-1 and TRBJ2-7; TRBD1 might be the D (6 bases). The CDR3 loop spans 14 amino acids. The V gene's germline CDR1 is MGHRA and CDR2 YSYEKL. Trimming left V 1 base short and J 3 bases short, with 10 bases between.

This rearrangement joins TRBV3-1 (or the pseudogene TRBV3-2) to TRBJ1-1; D is perhaps TRBD1 (5 bases). Germline V lookup: CDR1 LGHDT, CDR2 YNNKEL (reference sequence). The CDR3 length is 15 residues. Deletions cut 1 base from V and 0 bases from J, with 9 bases between. CDR3 in DNA: TGTGCCAGCAGCCAAGTGGGGCGCATGAACACTGAAGCTTTCTTT. This encodes CASSQVGRMNTEAFF.